This T cell receptor beta chain was obtained from a study of cytomegalovirus exposure and HLA in healthy donors. The junction had 6 bases not matched to a gene; V was cut back by 0 bases and J by 4 bases. Looked up from germline, CDR1 is SGDLS and CDR2 is YYNGEE. This CDR3 comprises 15 residues. Primers for the PCR totalled 60 Vbeta and 13 Jbeta. Profiling relied on immunoSEQ multiplex PCR, and the TCRdb table lists in-frame clones only, not all of them. In the table there are roughly 200,000 clones, 78% of which are singletons. The receptor's source is a female donor in good health and CMV-seronegative. The rearrangement joins TRBV9 to TRBJ2-7; 8 bases map to TRBD2. Material for sequencing was PBMCs. CDR3 in amino acids: CASSVASGRDYEQYF. The CDR3, as DNA: TGTGCCAGCAGCGTAGCTAGCGGGCGAGATTACGAGCAGTACTTC.